These 27 T cell receptor beta chains share one sample of origin, sequenced in a study of shared clonotypes between healthy human individuals. Only in-frame clones appear in the TCRdb table, and some are missing; sequencing was by immunoSEQ multiplex PCR. The sample carries some 1,100,000 clones, 78% recorded once. Sample: memory CD4+ T cells from PBMCs. As for subset: CD45RA-negative fraction. These TCRs come from a man aged 18 to 29 in good health. Some clones in this sample may be carry-over from other donors' samples.

In this sample, this clone turned up once. This may come from a read error, since a much larger clone is one base off. The V and J genes are TRBV6-5 and TRBJ2-5; D is possibly TRBD2 (6 bases). Germline V gene lookup returns CDR1 MNHEY and CDR2 SVGAGI. The V end was cut by 2 bases, the J end by 1 base, with 11 bases between. The length of the CDR3 is 15 residues. The CDR3, as DNA: TGTGCCAGCAGTTACGACCTCGGGGGCCAAGAGACCCAGTACTTC. Amino acids: CASSYDLGGQETQYF.

The V gene is TRBV10-1, the J gene TRBJ1-1; D perhaps matches TRBD1 (5 bases). Germline-derived CDR1 and CDR2 are WNHNN and SYGVQD (reference sequence). This CDR3 is built from 13 residues. The ends were cut back, 7 bases at V and 1 base at J, with 10 bases in the middle. CDR3 DNA sequence: TGCGCCAGCATATTGACAGCGAACACTGAAGCTTTCTTT. Translated, it gives CASILTANTEAFF.

This clone was detected ten times or more. V usage is TRBV5-1 and J usage is TRBJ1-2, with D perhaps matching TRBD1 (6 bases). Germline V gene sequence: CDR1 SGHRS, CDR2 YFSETQ. With 1 base removed from V and 6 bases from J, the gap between germline ends came to 13 bases. The CDR3 runs 14 residues. CDR3 amino acids: CASSLLTGEDGYTF. DNA of the CDR3: TGCGCCAGCAGCTTGCTGACAGGAGAGGATGGCTACACCTTC.

J is TRBJ1-4 and V is TRBV5-1, with D hard to call. The ends were cut back, 1 base at V and 0 bases at J, with 10 bases in the middle. This CDR3 is 16 amino acids long. The germline CDR1 and CDR2 sequences are SGHRS and YFSETQ. The CDR3 loop reads CASSLMGTATNEKLFF. The DNA of the CDR3 is TGCGCCAGCAGCTTGATGGGTACCGCAACTAATGAAAAACTGTTTTTT. The variable domain in full, with the rest retrieved from reference TRBV5-1 and TRBJ1-4, is KAGVTQTPRYLIKTRGQQVTLSCSPISGHRSVSWYQQTPGQGLQFLFEYFSETQRNKGNFPGRFSGRQFSNSRSEMNVSTLELGDSALYLCASSLMGTATNEKLFFGSGTQLSVL.

The chain employs TRBV30 and TRBJ1-5; no firm D call. The CDR3 is 11 amino acids. Trimming took 4 bases from V and 9 from J, leaving 10 bases between them. Per the germline V gene, CDR1 is GTSNPN and CDR2 is SVGIG (reference sequence). The CDR3 here is CAWKIGWPQHF. CDR3 nucleotides: TGTGCCTGGAAAATTGGTTGGCCCCAGCATTTT.

The gene calls are TRBV28 and TRBJ1-2; no reliable D call. Trimming took 6 bases from V and 2 from J, leaving 7 bases between them. The germline V gene encodes CDR1 MDHEN and CDR2 SYDVKM. This CDR3 has 12 residues. The CDR3 DNA sequence: TGTGCCAGCAGCGACACCAACTATGGCTACACCTTC. Protein: CASSDTNYGYTF.

In this sample, this clone turned up once. The chain uses TRBV18 and TRBJ2-7, with TRBD2 matching 11 bases. Germline loops: CDR1 KGHSH, CDR2 LQKENI. V shed 3 bases and J 6 bases; nucleotides not matched to a gene: 13. This CDR3 has 17 amino acids. CDR3 bases: TGTGCCAGCTCACCCATCACTAGCGGGAGTTCTAAGTCCGAGCAGTACTTC. It translates to CASSPITSGSSKSEQYF.

This clone came up once. The CDR3 region has the DNA TGCAGCGCGGGACAAAGCTCTGGAAACACCATATATTTT. Residues: CSAGQSSGNTIYF. The gene calls are TRBV29-1 and TRBJ1-3; D is perhaps TRBD1 (6 bases). Trimming pared 7 bases from V and 0 bases from J, leaving 10 bases between. Germline values: CDR1 SQVTM, CDR2 ANQGSEA. This CDR3 spans 13 amino acids.

This clone has more than one count but fewer than ten. The chain has TRBV18 and TRBJ2-7; D is perhaps TRBD2 (5 bases). Per the germline V gene, CDR1 is KGHSH and CDR2 is LQKENI. The CDR3 consists of 12 residues. V was cut by 3 bases and J by 6 bases, with 9 bases left in between. The CDR3 loop reads CASSPDFVEQYF. The CDR3 nucleotides read TGTGCCAGCTCACCGGACTTTGTCGAGCAGTACTTC.

This rearrangement joins TRBV29-1 to TRBJ1-2; tentatively, D is TRBD1 (5 bases). Trimming stripped 5 bases from V and 1 base from J, with 11 bases between. The V gene's germline CDR1 is SQVTM and CDR2 ANQGSEA. The CDR3 runs 13 residues. The CDR3 DNA sequence: TGCAGCGTTTTCGACAGTGATAACTATGGCTACACCTTC. Translation: CSVFDSDNYGYTF.

The V call is TRBV11-2, the J call TRBJ2-7; TRBD2 matches 8 bases. CDR3 length: 17 amino acids. Unmatched junction bases numbered 14, after V lost 2 bases and J lost 5 bases. Germline V lookup: CDR1 SGHAT, CDR2 FQNNGV. In DNA, the CDR3 is TGTGCCAGCAGCTTATATCCCCCACTAGCGGTGGCGGACGAGCAGTACTTC. It is translated as CASSLYPPLAVADEQYF.

This clone was counted a few times. The chain is built from TRBV7-9 and TRBJ2-5; TRBD1 matches at 7 bases. The trim removed 5 bases at V and 5 bases at J, leaving 11 bases unmatched. The germline V gene has CDR1 SEHNR and CDR2 FQNEAQ (reference sequence). The CDR3 runs 15 residues. CDR3 coding DNA: TGTGCCAGCAGCCCTAGGGTGGTACAGGGGGAGACCCAGTACTTC. Its protein product is CASSPRVVQGETQYF.

The chain is built from TRBV7-9 and TRBJ1-1, with 8 bases lining up with TRBD1. This CDR3 is 13 amino acids long. V was pared by 5 bases and J by 11 bases, with 10 bases of the junction left unmatched. The germline V gene has CDR1 SEHNR and CDR2 FQNEAQ (reference sequence). CDR3 nucleotides: TGTGCCAGCAGCGCTTTAACAGGGGGTGCGGCTTTCTTT. Translated, it gives CASSALTGGAAFF.

The chain links TRBV5-1 to TRBJ2-5; TRBD2 agrees at 8 bases. Trimming at V came to 5 bases and at J to 4 bases, leaving 7 bases not matched to a gene. CDR1 and CDR2 (germline): SGHRS, YFSETQ. The CDR3 extends over 14 amino acids. The CDR3 loop is CASSSGKAGETQYF. CDR3 coding DNA: TGCGCCAGCAGTAGCGGGAAGGCTGGAGAGACCCAGTACTTC.

The rearrangement uses TRBV12-5 and TRBJ1-1; TRBD1 aligns across 10 bases. Looked up from germline, CDR1 is LGHNT and CDR2 is FRNRAP. V was clipped by 5 bases and J by 4 bases; unmatched bases: 7. This CDR3 region has 15 residues. The CDR3 loop is CASGGDRGLITEAFF. The CDR3 DNA is TGTGCTAGTGGTGGGGACAGGGGCTTAATCACTGAAGCTTTCTTT.

The DNA for the CDR3 is TGTGCCAGCAGATACCGGGACCCTAGCACAGATACGCAGTATTTT. This sequence encodes CASRYRDPSTDTQYF. The rearrangement uses TRBV2 and TRBJ2-3; the D call may be TRBD1 or TRBD2 (5 bases each). Germline V gives CDR1 SNHLY, CDR2 FYNNEI. There are 15 residues in the CDR3. V lost 6 bases to trimming and J lost 0 bases, with 13 bases between them.

The chain combines TRBV28 with TRBJ2-7; 8 positions agree with TRBD1. The germline V gene has CDR1 MDHEN and CDR2 SYDVKM. Trimming at V came to 5 bases and at J to 0 bases, leaving 9 bases not matched to a gene. This CDR3 is 16 amino acids long. Here the CDR3 DNA reads TGTGCCAGCAGTACACGTCACAGGGGGTACTCCTACGAGCAGTACTTC. It translates to CASSTRHRGYSYEQYF.

The chain carries TRBV27 and TRBJ2-2; tentative D call: TRBD1 (6 bases). Between the trimmed V and J ends, which lost 5 bases and 4 bases, there was a span of 14 bases. The germline gives CDR1 MNHEY, CDR2 SMNVEV (reference sequence). The CDR3 has 15 amino acids. In DNA form, the CDR3 reads TGTGCCAGCAGTCCACTCCGACAGGTCACCGGGGAGCTGTTTTTT. Translation gives CASSPLRQVTGELFF.

The chain is built from TRBV5-4 and TRBJ2-7; D gene ambiguous. Germline V CDR1 and CDR2: SGHNT, YYREEE (reference sequence). Deletions cut 3 bases from V and 5 bases from J, with 12 bases between. This CDR3 region has 13 residues. CDR3 bases: TGTGCCAGCAGCTCGCCGGGTGCCCACGAGCAGTACTTC. Residues: CASSSPGAHEQYF.

The chain employs TRBV19 and TRBJ1-2, with 7 bases lining up with TRBD1. Losses at the gene ends were 0 bases for V and 7 bases for J; bases not matched to a gene: 11. In germline, CDR1 is LNHDA, CDR2 SQIVND (reference sequence). This CDR3 is built from 16 residues. The CDR3 here is CASSIDDRAPLSGYTF. The CDR3 nucleotides read TGTGCCAGTAGTATAGACGACAGGGCCCCGCTCTCTGGCTACACCTTC. The whole variable domain, filled in from reference TRBV19 and TRBJ1-2, reads DGGITQSPKYLFRKEGQNVTLSCEQNLNHDAMYWYRQDPGQGLRLIYYSQIVNDFQKGDIAEGYSVSREKKESFPLTVTSAQKNPTAFYLCASSIDDRAPLSGYTFGSGTRLTVV.

This sequence joins TRBV30 and TRBJ1-2, with a tentative D call TRBD1 (6 bases). Trimming cost V 5 bases and J 8 bases, with 18 bases left between them. The CDR3 spans 13 residues. In germline, CDR1 is GTSNPN, CDR2 SVGIG (reference sequence). This chain's CDR3 is CAWGPGGPRGYTF. For the CDR3, the DNA is TGTGCCTGGGGCCCTGGGGGGCCCCGGGGCTACACCTTC.

Turning to this clone: This specimen includes other DNA sequences encoding the same CDR3. The CDR3 DNA sequence: TGCGCCAGCAGCCAATTGACTGACAATGAGCAGTTCTTC. It specifies CASSQLTDNEQFF. This rearrangement joins TRBV5-1 to TRBJ2-1; D gene uncertain. This CDR3 is 13 amino acids long. CDR1 is SGHRS and CDR2 is YFSETQ in the germline V gene. With 4 bases removed from V and 5 bases from J, the gap between germline ends came to 10 bases.

This sequence joins TRBV7-2 and TRBJ2-2, with D possibly being TRBD1 (5 bases). V gave up 5 bases and J gave up 5 bases, with 12 bases separating them. This CDR3 spans 14 amino acids. Germline lookup yields CDR1 SGHTA and CDR2 FQGNSA. The CDR3 region has the DNA TGTGCCAGCAGCGAATATCGACAGACCGGGGAGCTGTTTTTT. Translated, it gives CASSEYRQTGELFF. Together with reference TRBV7-2 and TRBJ2-2, the CDR3 gives the full variable domain: GAGVSQSPSNKVTEKGKDVELRCDPISGHTALYWYRQSLGQGLEFLIYFQGNSAPDKSGLPSDRFSAERTGGSVSTLTIQRTQQEDSAVYLCASSEYRQTGELFFGEGSRLTVL.

The chain has TRBV11-2 and TRBJ1-6; D gene unclear. Trimming took 1 base from V and 9 from J, leaving 10 bases between them. The CDR3 totals 14 residues. Per the germline V gene, CDR1 is SGHAT and CDR2 is FQNNGV. The CDR3 loop reads CASSLAGMGSPLHF. The DNA for the CDR3 is TGTGCCAGCAGCTTAGCAGGCATGGGTTCACCCCTCCACTTT. Filled out from reference TRBV11-2 and TRBJ1-6, the complete variable domain reads EAGVAQSPRYKIIEKRQSVAFWCNPISGHATLYWYQQILGQGPKLLIQFQNNGVVDDSQLPKDRFSAERLKGVDSTLKIQPAKLEDSAVYLCASSLAGMGSPLHFGNGTRLTVT.

This sequence joins TRBV5-1 and TRBJ1-4, with 7 bases fitting TRBD1. The germline gives CDR1 SGHRS, CDR2 YFSETQ. Germline trimming cut 4 bases from V and 5 bases from J; bases unmatched to any gene: 5. This CDR3 has 14 residues. In nucleotides, the CDR3 is TGCGCCAGCAGCCTGGACAGGTTGAATGAAAAACTGTTTTTT. This codes for CASSLDRLNEKLFF.

The chain employs TRBV28 and TRBJ2-7; D possibly corresponds to TRBD2 (6 bases). V shed 7 bases and J shed 3 bases, with 16 bases lying between them. The CDR3 extends over 14 amino acids. Germline lookup yields CDR1 MDHEN and CDR2 SYDVKM. CDR3 region: CASNLEGRFYEQYF. The CDR3 DNA follows: TGTGCCAGCAATCTGGAGGGGCGCTTCTACGAGCAGTACTTC.

The rearrangement joins TRBV28 to TRBJ2-5; a weak D match, TRBD1 (6 bases). Germline CDR1 reads MDHEN; CDR2 reads SYDVKM. The CDR3 spans 14 residues. V was trimmed by 5 bases and J by 4 bases, leaving 14 bases between them. In DNA, the CDR3 is TGTGCCAGCAGTCTACAGGGTTCAGTAGAGACCCAGTACTTC. Its translation is CASSLQGSVETQYF.